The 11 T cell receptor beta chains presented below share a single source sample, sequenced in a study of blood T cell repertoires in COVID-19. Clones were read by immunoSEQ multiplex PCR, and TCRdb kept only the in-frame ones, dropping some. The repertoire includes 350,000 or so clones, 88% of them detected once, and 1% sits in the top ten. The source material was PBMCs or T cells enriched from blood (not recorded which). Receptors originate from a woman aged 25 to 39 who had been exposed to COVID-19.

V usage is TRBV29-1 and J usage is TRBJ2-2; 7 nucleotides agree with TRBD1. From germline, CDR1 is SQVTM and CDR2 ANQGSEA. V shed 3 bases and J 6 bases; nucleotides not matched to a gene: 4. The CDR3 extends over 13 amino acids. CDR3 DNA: TGCAGCGTTGACCACAGGGGAGCCGGGGAGCTGTTTTTT. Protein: CSVDHRGAGELFF.

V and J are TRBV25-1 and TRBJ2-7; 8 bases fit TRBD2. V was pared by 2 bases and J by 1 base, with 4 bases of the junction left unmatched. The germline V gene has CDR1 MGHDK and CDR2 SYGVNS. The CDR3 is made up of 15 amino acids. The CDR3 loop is CASSEAGGLSYEQYF. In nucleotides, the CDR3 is TGTGCCAGCAGTGAAGCGGGAGGACTGTCCTACGAGCAGTACTTC.

CDR3 nucleotides: TGTGCCAGCTCACATCGGGTTAAAACAGGGGGAAAGGCCTACGAGCAGTACTTC. Encoded protein: CASSHRVKTGGKAYEQYF. This chain links TRBV11-2 with TRBJ2-7, with 8 bases matching TRBD1. The trim removed 8 bases at V and 2 bases at J, leaving 20 bases unmatched. Germline CDR1 is SGHAT and CDR2 is FQNNGV. This CDR3 has 18 residues.

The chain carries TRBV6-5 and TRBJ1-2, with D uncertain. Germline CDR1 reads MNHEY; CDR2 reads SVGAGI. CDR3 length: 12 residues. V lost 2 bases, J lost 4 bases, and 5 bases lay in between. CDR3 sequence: CASSYAGYGYTF. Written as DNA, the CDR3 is TGTGCCAGCAGTTACGCCGGCTATGGCTACACCTTC.

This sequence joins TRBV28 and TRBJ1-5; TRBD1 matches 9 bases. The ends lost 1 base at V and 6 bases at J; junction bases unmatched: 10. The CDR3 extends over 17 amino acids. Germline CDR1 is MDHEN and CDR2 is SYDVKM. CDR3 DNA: TGTGCCAGCAGTTTATCCTACAGGGGGCGAGTCTCTCAGCCCCAGCATTTT. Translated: CASSLSYRGRVSQPQHF.

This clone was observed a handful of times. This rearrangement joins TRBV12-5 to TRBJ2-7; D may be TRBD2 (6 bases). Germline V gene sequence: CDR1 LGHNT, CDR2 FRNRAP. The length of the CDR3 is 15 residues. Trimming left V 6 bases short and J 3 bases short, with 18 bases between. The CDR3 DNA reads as TGTGCTAGTGGGACCCCCTGGCGGGGAAACTACGAGCAGTACTTC. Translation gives CASGTPWRGNYEQYF.

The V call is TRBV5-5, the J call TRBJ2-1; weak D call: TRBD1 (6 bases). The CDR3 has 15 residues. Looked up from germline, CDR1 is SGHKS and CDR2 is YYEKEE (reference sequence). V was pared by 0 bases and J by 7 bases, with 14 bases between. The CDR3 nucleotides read TGTGCCAGCAGCTTGGGGACAGATCTGAGGAATGAGCAGTTCTTC. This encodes CASSLGTDLRNEQFF.

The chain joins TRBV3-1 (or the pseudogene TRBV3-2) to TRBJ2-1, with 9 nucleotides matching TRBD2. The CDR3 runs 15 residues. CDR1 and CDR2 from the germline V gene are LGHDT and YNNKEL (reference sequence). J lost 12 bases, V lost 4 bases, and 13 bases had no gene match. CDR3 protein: CASSRKTSGLWGQFF. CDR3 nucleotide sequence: TGTGCCAGCAGCCGGAAGACTAGCGGTCTATGGGGGCAGTTCTTC.

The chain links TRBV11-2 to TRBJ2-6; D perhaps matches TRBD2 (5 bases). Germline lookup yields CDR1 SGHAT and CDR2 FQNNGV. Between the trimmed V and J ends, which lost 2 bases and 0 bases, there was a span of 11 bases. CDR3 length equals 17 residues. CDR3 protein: CASSLLAGFSGANVLTF. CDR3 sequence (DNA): TGTGCCAGCAGCTTATTGGCGGGTTTCTCTGGGGCCAACGTCCTGACTTTC.

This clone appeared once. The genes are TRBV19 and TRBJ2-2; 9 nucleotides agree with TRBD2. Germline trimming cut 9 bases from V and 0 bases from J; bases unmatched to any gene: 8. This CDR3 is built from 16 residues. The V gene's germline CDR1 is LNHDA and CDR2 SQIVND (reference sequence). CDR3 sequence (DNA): TGTGCCAGCCGGCCCGGACTAGCGACGAACACCGGGGAGCTGTTTTTT. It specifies CASRPGLATNTGELFF.

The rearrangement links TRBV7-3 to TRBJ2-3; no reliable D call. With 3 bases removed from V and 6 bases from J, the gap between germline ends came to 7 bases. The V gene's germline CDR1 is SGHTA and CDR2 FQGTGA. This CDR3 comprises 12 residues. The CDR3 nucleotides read TGTGCCAGCAGCTTCTCCCGGGATACGCAGTATTTT. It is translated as CASSFSRDTQYF.